Each of the 14 T cell receptor beta chains below was sequenced from the same sample in a study of T cells after yellow fever vaccination. TCRdb re-called the 5' RACE reads through MiXCR, storing one row per CDR3 protein. The table lists 200,000 to 300,000 distinct CDR3 sequences, 3.6% of them singletons. The sequencing here drew on PBMCs, taken 15 days after the yellow fever booster vaccination. These receptors were taken from a man younger than 30 who received the YFV17D yellow fever vaccine.

This clonotype was counted at least ten times. This chain joins TRBV4-3 and TRBJ1-3; TRBD1 aligns across 8 bases. The CDR3 spans 16 residues. The J segment lost 3 bases and the V segment lost 3 bases, leaving 7 bases of the junction unmatched. Germline CDR1 and CDR2: LGHNA and YSLEER. The CDR3 region is CASSQGQDRYGNTIYF. The CDR3 region has the DNA TGCGCCAGCAGCCAGGGACAGGACCGCTATGGAAACACCATATATTTT.

There are many counts of this clonotype. The chain is built from TRBV27 and TRBJ1-1, with no clear D. The CDR3 has 13 residues. In germline, CDR1 is MNHEY, CDR2 SMNVEV (reference sequence). Trimming removed 4 bases from V and 1 base from J, with 7 bases in between. This chain's CDR3 is CASSWLPNTEAFF. CDR3 coding DNA: TGTGCCAGCAGTTGGCTCCCGAACACTGAAGCTTTCTTT.

V gene TRBV7-2 combines with J gene TRBJ2-3; D ambiguous. The CDR3 is made up of 13 amino acids. Per germline, CDR1 SGHTA and CDR2 FQGNSA. The germline V and J ends were trimmed by 5 bases and 8 bases, with 14 bases remaining between them. The CDR3 reads CASSPHPGGTQYF. CDR3 bases: TGTGCCAGCAGCCCCCACCCGGGTGGTACGCAGTATTTT.

The table lists this clonotype with many counts. CDR3 DNA sequence: TGTGCCAGCAGGGCGGACGGAAGTGTTACCTACGAGCAGTACGTC. This codes for CASRADGSVTYEQYV. The chain uses TRBV3-2 and TRBJ2-7. TRBV3-2 is tagged as a pseudogene. The CDR3 has 15 residues.

This clonotype was seen many times. This chain connects TRBV3-1 to TRBJ2-1; 7 bases fit TRBD1. Germline V gene lookup returns CDR1 LGHDT and CDR2 YNNKEL (reference sequence). The CDR3 consists of 14 residues. Germline trimming cut 2 bases from V and 4 bases from J; bases unmatched to any gene: 2. The CDR3 sequence: CASSQLGQYNEQFF. CDR3 nucleotides: TGTGCCAGCAGCCAATTGGGACAGTACAATGAGCAGTTCTTC.

This clonotype was seen repeatedly, ten times or more. V and J are TRBV7-2 and TRBJ1-2; D is uncertain. The germline CDR1 and CDR2 sequences are SGHTA and FQGNSA. V lost 1 base and J lost 2, with 17 bases in between. The CDR3 consists of 17 residues. The CDR3 DNA reads as TGTGCCAGCAGCTTAGTTGTTTGGGGAAAGAAGAACTATGGCTACACCTTC. This sequence encodes CASSLVVWGKKNYGYTF.

This clonotype was recorded many times. The chain links TRBV7-2 to TRBJ1-3; D remains unclear. Trimming stripped 10 bases from V and 0 bases from J, with 13 bases between. Germline CDR1 is SGHTA and CDR2 is FQGNSA. The length of the CDR3 is 14 residues. The DNA for the CDR3 is TGTGCCACCTCAGAACAGTACTCTGGAAACACCATATATTTT. Protein: CATSEQYSGNTIYF.

This clonotype was observed many times. The rearrangement links TRBV27 to TRBJ1-1, with unresolved D. The CDR3 runs to 15 residues. Germline CDR1 reads MNHEY; CDR2 reads SMNVEV (reference sequence). Trimming left V 4 bases short and J 0 bases short, with 12 bases between. This CDR3 is CASSSQVIMNTEAFF. The DNA of the CDR3 is TGTGCCAGCAGTTCTCAGGTGATAATGAACACTGAAGCTTTCTTT.

There are many counts of this clonotype. The genes are TRBV4-1 and TRBJ1-4; no clear D gene. In germline, CDR1 is MGHRA, CDR2 YSYEKL. CDR3 length equals 13 residues. V was cut by 0 bases and J by 8 bases, with 7 bases left in between. CDR3 region: CASSQELREKLFF. The CDR3 DNA sequence: TGCGCCAGCAGCCAAGAGCTCCGAGAAAAACTGTTTTTT.

This clonotype was counted many times. The chain uses TRBV20-1 and TRBJ2-7; 11 bases map to TRBD2. The CDR3 contains 13 residues. The germline CDR1 and CDR2 sequences are DFQATT and SNEGSKA (reference sequence). V trimming: 0 bases; J trimming: 10 bases; junction bases outside the gene matches: 5. The CDR3 coding sequence is TGCAGTGCTAGAGATTGGACTAGCGGGCGACAGTACTTC. The encoded protein is CSARDWTSGRQYF.

This clonotype was seen many times. V gene TRBV7-9 combines with J gene TRBJ2-3; D may correspond to TRBD1 or TRBD2 (5 bases each). Germline CDR1 SEHNR, CDR2 FQNEAQ (reference sequence). This CDR3 contains 15 residues. The V gene lost 4 bases and the J gene lost 2 bases, with 13 bases spanning the gap. CDR3 DNA sequence: TGTGCCAGCAGCTCCATGGGACGGACCACAGATACGCAGTATTTT. Translation: CASSSMGRTTDTQYF.

This clonotype was counted at least ten times. This chain links TRBV5-1 with TRBJ2-2; TRBD1 aligns across 7 bases. Germline assignment: CDR1 SGHRS and CDR2 YFSETQ. The CDR3 covers 16 residues. Germline trimming cut 0 bases from V and 5 bases from J; bases unmatched to any gene: 7. CDR3 sequence: CASSLAGTDKTGELFF. CDR3 coding DNA: TGCGCCAGCAGCTTGGCCGGGACAGACAAAACCGGGGAGCTGTTTTTT.

This clonotype was detected ten times or more. The chain recombines TRBV11-2 with TRBJ2-5; D call uncertain. The V gene lost 5 bases and the J gene lost 5 bases, with 15 bases spanning the gap. CDR3 length equals 14 residues. CDR1 and CDR2 from the germline V gene are SGHAT and FQNNGV. The CDR3 DNA follows: TGTGCCAGCAGCAGCAGGCTAGAAGTTGAGACCCAGTACTTC. Translation: CASSSRLEVETQYF.

This clonotype has a count of ten or more. This chain uses TRBV28 with TRBJ1-1; 9 bases align to TRBD1. Germline loops: CDR1 MDHEN, CDR2 SYDVKM. The CDR3 contains 14 residues. J lost 6 bases, V lost 3 bases, and 5 bases had no gene match. This CDR3 reads CASSFLGQGPEAFF. The CDR3 DNA reads as TGTGCCAGCAGTTTCCTCGGACAGGGGCCTGAAGCTTTCTTT.